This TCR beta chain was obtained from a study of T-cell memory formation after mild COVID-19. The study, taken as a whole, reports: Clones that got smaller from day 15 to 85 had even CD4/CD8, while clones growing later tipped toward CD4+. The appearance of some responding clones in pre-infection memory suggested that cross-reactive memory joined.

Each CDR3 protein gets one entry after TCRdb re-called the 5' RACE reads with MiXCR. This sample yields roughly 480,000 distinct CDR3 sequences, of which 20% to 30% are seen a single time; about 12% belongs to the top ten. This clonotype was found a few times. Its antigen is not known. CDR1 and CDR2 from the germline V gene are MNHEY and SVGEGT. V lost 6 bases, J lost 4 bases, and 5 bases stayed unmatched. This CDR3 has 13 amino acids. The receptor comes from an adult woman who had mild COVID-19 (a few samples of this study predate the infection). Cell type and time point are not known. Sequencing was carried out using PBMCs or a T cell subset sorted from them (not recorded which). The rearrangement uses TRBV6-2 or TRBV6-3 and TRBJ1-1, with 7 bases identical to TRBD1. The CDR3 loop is CASRLTGSTEAFF. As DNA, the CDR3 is TGTGCCAGCAGGCTGACAGGGAGCACTGAAGCTTTCTTT.